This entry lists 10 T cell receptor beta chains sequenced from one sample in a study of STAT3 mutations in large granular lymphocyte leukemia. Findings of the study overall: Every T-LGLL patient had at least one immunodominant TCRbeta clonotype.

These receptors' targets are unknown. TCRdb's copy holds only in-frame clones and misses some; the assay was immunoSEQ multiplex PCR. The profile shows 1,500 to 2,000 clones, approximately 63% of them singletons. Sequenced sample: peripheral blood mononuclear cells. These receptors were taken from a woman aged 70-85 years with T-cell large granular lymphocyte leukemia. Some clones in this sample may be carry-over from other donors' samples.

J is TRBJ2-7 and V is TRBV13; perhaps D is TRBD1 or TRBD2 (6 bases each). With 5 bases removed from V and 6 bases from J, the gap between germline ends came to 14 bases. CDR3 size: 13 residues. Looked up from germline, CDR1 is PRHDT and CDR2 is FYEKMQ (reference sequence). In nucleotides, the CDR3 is TGTGCCAGCAGCAGCCTGGGGGGCGGCGAGCAGTACTTC. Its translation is CASSSLGGGEQYF.

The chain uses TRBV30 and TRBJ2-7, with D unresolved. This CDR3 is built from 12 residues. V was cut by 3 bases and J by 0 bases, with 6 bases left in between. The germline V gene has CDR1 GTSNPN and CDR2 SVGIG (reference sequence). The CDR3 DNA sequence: TGTGCCTGGAGCCCGAACTCCTACGAGCAGTACTTC. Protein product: CAWSPNSYEQYF.

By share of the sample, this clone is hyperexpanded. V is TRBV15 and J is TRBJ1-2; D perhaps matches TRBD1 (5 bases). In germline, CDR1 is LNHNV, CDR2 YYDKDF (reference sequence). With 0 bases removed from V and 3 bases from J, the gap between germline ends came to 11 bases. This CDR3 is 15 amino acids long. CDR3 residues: CATSRDKGTDYGYTF. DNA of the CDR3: TGTGCCACCAGCAGAGATAAGGGGACGGACTATGGCTACACCTTC. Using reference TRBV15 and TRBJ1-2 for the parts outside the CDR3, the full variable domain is DAMVIQNPRYQVTQFGKPVTLSCSQTLNHNVMYWYQQKSSQAPKLLFHYYDKDFNNEADTPDNFQSRRPNTSFCFLDIRSPGLGDTAMYLCATSRDKGTDYGYTFGSGTRLTVV.

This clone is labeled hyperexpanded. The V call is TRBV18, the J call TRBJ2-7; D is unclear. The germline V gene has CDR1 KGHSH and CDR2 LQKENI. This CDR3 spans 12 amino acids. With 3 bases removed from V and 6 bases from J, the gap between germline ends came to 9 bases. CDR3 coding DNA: TGTGCCAGCTCACCCGAAATGGTCGAGCAGTACTTC. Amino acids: CASSPEMVEQYF.

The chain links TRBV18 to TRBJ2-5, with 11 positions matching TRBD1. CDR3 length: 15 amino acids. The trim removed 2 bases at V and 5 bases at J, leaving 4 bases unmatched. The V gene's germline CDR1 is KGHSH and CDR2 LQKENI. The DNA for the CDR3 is TGTGCCAGCTCACCAGGACAGGGGGCAGGGGAGACCCAGTACTTC. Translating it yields CASSPGQGAGETQYF.

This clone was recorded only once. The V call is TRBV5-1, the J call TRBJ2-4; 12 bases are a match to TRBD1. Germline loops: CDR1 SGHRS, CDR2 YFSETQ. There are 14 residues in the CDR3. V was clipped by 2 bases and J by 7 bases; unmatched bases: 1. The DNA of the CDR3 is TGCGCCAGCAGCTTAGGGACAGGGGGCAACATTCAGTACTTC. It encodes CASSLGTGGNIQYF.

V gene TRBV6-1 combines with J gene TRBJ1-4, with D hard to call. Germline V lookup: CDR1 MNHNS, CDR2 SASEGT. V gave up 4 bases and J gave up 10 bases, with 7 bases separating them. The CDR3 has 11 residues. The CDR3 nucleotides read TGTGCCAGCAGTGTAGGCGGAAAACTGTTTTTT. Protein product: CASSVGGKLFF.

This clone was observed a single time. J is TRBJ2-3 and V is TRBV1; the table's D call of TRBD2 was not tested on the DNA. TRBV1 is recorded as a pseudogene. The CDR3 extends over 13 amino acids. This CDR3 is CTSSPRIVDTQYF. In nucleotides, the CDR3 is TGCACCAGCAGCCCGAGAATAGTAGATACGCAGTATTTT.

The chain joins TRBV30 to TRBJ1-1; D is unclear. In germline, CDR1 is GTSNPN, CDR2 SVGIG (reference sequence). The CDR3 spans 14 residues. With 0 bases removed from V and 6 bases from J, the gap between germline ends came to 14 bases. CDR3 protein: CAWSVTPSGSEAFF. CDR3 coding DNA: TGTGCCTGGAGTGTAACCCCCTCCGGATCTGAAGCTTTCTTT.

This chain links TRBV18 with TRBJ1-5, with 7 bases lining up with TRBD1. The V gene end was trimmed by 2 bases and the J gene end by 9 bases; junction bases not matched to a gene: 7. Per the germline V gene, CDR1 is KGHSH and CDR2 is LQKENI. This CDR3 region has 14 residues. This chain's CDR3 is CASSPNRGPWPQHF. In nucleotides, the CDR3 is TGTGCCAGCTCACCAAACAGGGGCCCATGGCCCCAGCATTTT.